The entry below describes one T cell receptor beta chain. The length of the CDR3 is 13 residues. CDR1 is SGHRS and CDR2 is YFSETQ in the germline V gene. With V trimmed by 4 bases and J by 6 bases, 4 bases remained unmatched. The sample originates from a study of cytomegalovirus exposure and HLA in healthy donors. Amplification used 60 Vbeta primers and 13 Jbeta primers. Sequencing was performed with immunoSEQ multiplex PCR; in TCRdb, only in-frame clones are kept and a portion is missing. The table lists approximately 170,000 clones, about three quarters of them singletons. Material: PBMCs. The sequence was collected from a young man in good health and CMV-seropositive. V and J are TRBV5-1 and TRBJ1-2; 9 nucleotides align to TRBD1. The CDR3 here is CASSPRQGDGYTF. CDR3 coding DNA: TGCGCCAGCAGCCCGAGACAGGGGGATGGCTACACCTTC.